A selection of T cell receptor beta chains follows, all from one sample in a study of memory CD4+ T cells and cytomegalovirus serostatus. The data were produced by immunoSEQ multiplex PCR, yet TCRdb's version contains in-frame clones alone and is incomplete. Of some 87,000 clones detected, 80% appear once; the ten largest clones hold around 3.6%. Sample: memory CD4+ T cells from blood. Receptor source: an adult in good health and CMV-seropositive. CDR3s include the opening cysteine and the closing phenylalanine or tryptophan. D genes are given only for firm matches. Some rows mark clone size as missing; the rest say once, few, many or name a class of expanded clone.

size	V	J	D	DNA	CDR3
-	TRBV4-2	TRBJ2-3	-	TGTGCCAGCAGCCAAGGCGGATCCAGGGGTGGGTACACAGATACGCAGTATTTT	CASSQGGSRGGYTDTQYF
-	TRBV23-1	TRBJ1-1	TRBD1	TGCGCCAGCAGGAACTACTACAGGGGGACGAACACTGAAGCTTTCTTT	CASRNYYRGTNTEAFF
-	TRBV19	TRBJ2-2	TRBD1	TGTGCCAGTACCGCTTATAGGGACAGGAACACCGGGGAGCTGTTTTTT	CASTAYRDRNTGELFF
-	TRBV19	TRBJ2-7	TRBD1	TGTGCCAGTAGCCTGCGACAGGGATCTAGCTACGAGCAGTACTTC	CASSLRQGSSYEQYF
-	TRBV10-3	TRBJ1-3	-	TGTGCCAAAACTGACCCGGGGTTAGGTGGAAACACCATATATTTT	CAKTDPGLGGNTIYF
-	TRBV28	TRBJ1-6	-	TGTGCCAGCAGTTTCCCGGACAGTAATTCACCCCTCCACTTT	CASSFPDSNSPLHF
-	TRBV4-3	TRBJ1-3	TRBD1	TGCGCCAGCAGCCAGGCACAGGGGTTCGGAAACACCATATATTTT	CASSQAQGFGNTIYF
-	TRBV27	TRBJ2-2	-	TGTGCCAGCAAAGTTGGGGGACTCCTGAACACCGGGGAGCTGTTTTTT	CASKVGGLLNTGELFF
once	TRBV5-1	TRBJ2-1	-	TGCGCCAGCAGCTTGGACTTATACAATGAGCAGTTCTTC	CASSLDLYNEQFF
-	TRBV5-1	TRBJ2-7	TRBD1	TGCGCCAGCAGCTCCGGACAGGGGCGCTACGAGCAGTACTTC	CASSSGQGRYEQYF
-	TRBV27	TRBJ1-2	-	TGTGCCAGCAGTTCCGGACGGTCCTATGGCTACACCTTC	CASSSGRSYGYTF
-	TRBV27	TRBJ2-6	-	TGTGCCAGCAGTCCCTTGACTAGCTCTGGGGCCAACGTCCTGACTTTC	CASSPLTSSGANVLTF
-	TRBV6-1	TRBJ1-5	-	TGTGCCAGCAATGGGGGGGGGCCCGGCAATCAGCCCCAGCATTTT	CASNGGGPGNQPQHF
-	TRBV5-6	TRBJ2-4	-	TGTGCCAGCAGCTTGGGGGGCCGGTGGAACATTCAGTACTTC	CASSLGGRWNIQYF
-	TRBV5-8	TRBJ1-2	-	TGTGCCAGCAGCTTGGGCGGGACTGCTTTAAGAGGCTACACCTTC	CASSLGGTALRGYTF
-	TRBV6-6	TRBJ2-7	TRBD1	TGTGCCAGCAGTTACGGACAGGGCTTCGAGCAGTACTTC	CASSYGQGFEQYF
-	TRBV10-3	TRBJ2-7	-	TGTGCCATCAGTGAATTTACCTACGAGCAGTACTTC	CAISEFTYEQYF
-	TRBV7-2	TRBJ2-1	-	TGTGCCAGCAGCCCCCGCAAGGGAGCCCCGGGGTTCTTC	CASSPRKGAPGFF
-	TRBV18	TRBJ2-7	TRBD1	TGTGCCAGCTCACCACAGGACAGGCCGTCCTACGAGCAGTACTTC	CASSPQDRPSYEQYF
-	TRBV5-4	TRBJ2-7	-	TGTGCCAGCAGCCAAGAGGTGATCAGGGGCTCCCACGAGCAGTACTTC	CASSQEVIRGSHEQYF
-	TRBV27	TRBJ2-7	TRBD2	TGTGCCAGCAGTTCCCTCGGGACTAGCGGGAGGGTCGAGCAGTACTTC	CASSSLGTSGRVEQYF
-	TRBV14	TRBJ1-4	-	TGTGCCAGCAGCTATTATCAGGGACCAAATGAAAAACTGTTTTTT	CASSYYQGPNEKLFF
-	TRBV7-3	TRBJ2-2	TRBD1	TGTGCCAGCAGCTGGGGACAGTACACCGGGGAGCTGTTTTTT	CASSWGQYTGELFF
few	TRBV2	TRBJ1-5	TRBD1	TGTGCCAGCAGTGAATTTGGACAGGGAGGGCAGCCCCAGCATTTT	CASSEFGQGGQPQHF
-	TRBV29-1	TRBJ2-2	-	TGCAGCGCCCTAGGGTCGGGGCCCGGCGACACCGGGGAGCTGTTTTTT	CSALGSGPGDTGELFF
-	TRBV7-2	TRBJ1-6	-	TGTGCCAGCAGCTTAGCGGGGGGGAAGAATTCACCCCTCCACTTT	CASSLAGGKNSPLHF
-	TRBV5-1	TRBJ2-1	TRBD2	TGCGCCAGCAGCTTCACCGGGACTAGCGGAGACAATGAGCAGTTCTTC	CASSFTGTSGDNEQFF
-	TRBV28	TRBJ1-2	TRBD1	TGTGCCAGCAACCCGGACAGGGGTCGCGGCTACACCTTC	CASNPDRGRGYTF
-	TRBV4-1	TRBJ2-7	-	TGCGCCAGCAGCCAGACCGACCGAGGGAATTACGAGCAGTACTTC	CASSQTDRGNYEQYF
-	TRBV6-1	TRBJ2-2	TRBD2	TGTGCCAGCACCGGGACTACGGTTTTAACCGGGGAGCTGTTTTTT	CASTGTTVLTGELFF
-	TRBV5-1	TRBJ2-7	TRBD2	TGCGCCAGCAGCTTAGCGGGAGACCCTTTCTCCGAGCAGTACTTC	CASSLAGDPFSEQYF
-	TRBV6-1	TRBJ2-7	TRBD2	TGTGCCATCAGGGTGGGGGGAGGGCCCGGCGAGCAGTACTTC	CAIRVGGGPGEQYF
-	TRBV9	TRBJ2-1	TRBD2	TGTGCCAGCAGCGTAGCGGGAGCGGGGTCCTACAATGAGCAGTTCTTC	CASSVAGAGSYNEQFF
-	TRBV18	TRBJ2-3	-	TGTGCCAGCTCACCTCCTGTCACAGATACGCAGTATTTT	CASSPPVTDTQYF
once	TRBV7-8	TRBJ2-1	TRBD1	TGTGCCAGCAGCTTCTACAGGGGTACGCAGTTCTTC	CASSFYRGTQFF
-	TRBV10-3	TRBJ2-2	TRBD1	TGTGCCATCAGTCCAAAGCAAGACAGGGTCGGGGAGCTGTTTTTT	CAISPKQDRVGELFF
-	TRBV6-1	TRBJ1-4	TRBD1	TGTGCCAGCAGTGAATTAGGGGGCGCCCCTAATGAAAAACTGTTTTTT	CASSELGGAPNEKLFF
-	TRBV28	TRBJ1-2	-	TGTGCCAGCAGCCCCCGGTTTAACTATGGCTACACCTTC	CASSPRFNYGYTF
-	TRBV11-2	TRBJ2-5	-	TGTGCCAGCAGCCTTGATAGCCGGGAGACCCAGTACTTC	CASSLDSRETQYF
-	TRBV5-1	TRBJ2-5	-	TGCGCCAGCAGCCAAAACCAAGAGACCCAGTACTTC	CASSQNQETQYF
-	TRBV27	TRBJ2-3	-	TGTGCCAGTAAGGGACTTAGCACAGATACGCAGTATTTT	CASKGLSTDTQYF
-	TRBV6-5	TRBJ1-2	-	TGTGCCAGCAGTTCTCCTAGGGGGGATTTTAACTATGGCTACACCTTC	CASSSPRGDFNYGYTF
few	TRBV4-1	TRBJ2-1	TRBD1	TGCGCCAGCAGCCAAGATCCCCGGGACAGGTCCTACAATGAGCAGTTCTTC	CASSQDPRDRSYNEQFF
-	TRBV2	TRBJ2-7	-	TGTGCCGGGAGGCCGCTCTCCTACGAGCAGTACTTC	CAGRPLSYEQYF
-	TRBV7-2	TRBJ2-1	-	TGTGCCAGCAGCTGGAGCTCCTACAATGAGCAGTTCTTC	CASSWSSYNEQFF
-	TRBV5-4	TRBJ2-5	TRBD2	TGTGCCAGCAGCTTTGCGGGAGGGGAAGAGACCCAGTACTTC	CASSFAGGEETQYF
-	TRBV4-2	TRBJ2-7	-	TGTGCCAGCAGCCGCGGGTACGAGCAGTACTTC	CASSRGYEQYF
once	TRBV7-2	TRBJ2-2	-	TGTGCCAGCAGCTTGGCCAGGGGAGGGGGGCCTACGAACACCGGGGAGCTGTTTTTT	CASSLARGGGPTNTGELFF
-	TRBV7-9	TRBJ2-1	TRBD2	TGTGCCAGCAGCTTATATCTGGGACTAGCGAACAATGAGCAGTTCTTC	CASSLYLGLANNEQFF
few	TRBV29-1	TRBJ1-1	-	TGCAGCGTTGGGGCCCATGGGGGCAGGACTGAAGCTTTCTTT	CSVGAHGGRTEAFF
-	TRBV6-5	TRBJ2-5	-	TGTGCCAGCAGCCAACTAGTGGCAGAGACCCAGTACTTC	CASSQLVAETQYF
-	TRBV7-8	TRBJ1-2	-	TGTGCCAGCAGCTTAGGGGCCCAACGAAACTATGGCTACACCTTC	CASSLGAQRNYGYTF
medium-sized	TRBV4-1	TRBJ2-7	TRBD1	TGCGCCAGCAGCAACCCCCTGGGACAGGGGGACGAGCAGTACTTC	CASSNPLGQGDEQYF
-	TRBV29-1	TRBJ1-5	-	TGCAGCGTTGCTCTGGGGGATGCCTTCGGGCCCCAGCATTTT	CSVALGDAFGPQHF
-	TRBV6-6	TRBJ1-1	-	TGTGCCAGCAGTTACCGTCCGGGACAGAACACTGAAGCTTTCTTT	CASSYRPGQNTEAFF
-	TRBV6-5	TRBJ2-3	TRBD1	TGTGCCAGCAGCCTAGGACAGGGGACGCAGTATTTT	CASSLGQGTQYF
-	TRBV19	TRBJ2-1	TRBD2	TGTGCCAGTAGTATATCGGGTAGCGGGAAATACAATGAGCAGTTCTTC	CASSISGSGKYNEQFF
-	TRBV2	TRBJ2-5	-	TGTGCCAGCAGTGAGGACTGGCAAGAGACCCAGTACTTC	CASSEDWQETQYF
-	TRBV15	TRBJ1-1	TRBD1	TGTGCCACCAGCAGGGACAGGGCGGGCACTGAAGCTTTCTTT	CATSRDRAGTEAFF